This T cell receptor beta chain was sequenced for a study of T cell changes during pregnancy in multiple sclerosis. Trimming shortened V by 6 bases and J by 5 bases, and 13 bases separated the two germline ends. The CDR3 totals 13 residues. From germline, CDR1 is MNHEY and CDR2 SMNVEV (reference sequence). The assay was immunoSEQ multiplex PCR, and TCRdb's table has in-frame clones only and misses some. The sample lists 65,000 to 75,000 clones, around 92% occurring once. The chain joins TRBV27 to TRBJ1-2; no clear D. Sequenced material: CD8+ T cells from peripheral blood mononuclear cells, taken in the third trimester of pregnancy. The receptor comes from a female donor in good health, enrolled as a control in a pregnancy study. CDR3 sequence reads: CASRELGSYGYTF. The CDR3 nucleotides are TGTGCCAGCAGGGAACTGGGGAGTTATGGCTACACCTTC.